This TCR beta chain was captured by sequencing in a study of T cell responses to AZD1222 COVID-19 vaccine. Study findings and constraints: Baseline seropositives among AZD1222 recipients totaled only 5 to 7.

Germline V gives CDR1 LGHNA, CDR2 YNFKEQ. The V end lost 0 bases, the J end lost 5 bases, and 14 bases lay between the germline ends. This CDR3 is built from 16 residues. Concerning this clone: As yet, its antigen is unknown.

Clones were sequenced by immunoSEQ multiplex PCR, and TCRdb holds only the in-frame ones, with some missing. There are under 150,000 clones in the sample; approximately 83% occur only once, and roughly 3.7% lies in the top ten. The receptor comes from an adult in good health. The V gene is TRBV4-2, the J gene TRBJ2-4; D uncertain. The sequencing here drew on peripheral blood, taken on day 0 of MenACWY control vaccination. CDR3 nucleotides: TGTGCCAGCAGCCAAGATCTGACAAGGGCCCAAAACATTCAGTACTTC. It encodes CASSQDLTRAQNIQYF.